These T cell receptor beta chains were read from a single sample in a study of blood T cell repertoires in COVID-19. Profiling relied on immunoSEQ multiplex PCR, and the TCRdb table lists in-frame clones only, not all of them. The table lists 110,000 to 150,000 clones, over 70% of them singletons. Sequencing used peripheral blood. The receptors here all came from a human donor in a cohort sampled during active COVID-19. Each CDR3 is given without its conserved first and last residue.

j_call v_call cdr3_aa
TRBJ2-5 TRBV11-3 ASSRRGASGGRETQY
TRBJ1-2 TRBV5-1 ASAAQGGGYT
TRBJ2-3 TRBV24-1 ATSDGRVGSRGTQY
TRBJ2-5 TRBV5-5 ASSMGGAGETQY
TRBJ2-3 TRBV28 ASSQLVAGADTQY
TRBJ1-5 TRBV5-1 ASSSGQGNQPQH
TRBJ2-7 TRBV5-1 ASSLGGTGAHEQY
TRBJ2-6 TRBV6-1 ASSEGTGVGANVLT
TRBJ1-2 TRBV11-3 ASSPRGSNYGYT
TRBJ1-6 TRBV19 ASALGANSPLH
TRBJ1-5 TRBV18 ASSGQGAVSNQPQH
TRBJ1-2 TRBV21-1 ASSFGPGRDRGAPGYT
TRBJ2-2 TRBV7-8 ASSARGELF
TRBJ1-1 TRBV21-1 ASSPWGRGQGAEAF
TRBJ1-3 TRBV29-1 SVGHSSGNTIY
TRBJ2-5 TRBV5-4 ASSFKAGGGETQY
TRBJ2-7 TRBV4-3 ASSLQGGLSYEQY
TRBJ1-1 TRBV30 AWSLGGGSTEAF
TRBJ2-5 TRBV5-1 ASSQPRGTQETQY
TRBJ2-1 TRBV2 AIRAGNEQF
TRBJ2-7 TRBV19 ASSVQDSSYEQY
TRBJ1-4 TRBV5-1 ASSSDRGVREKLF
TRBJ2-1 TRBV5-5 ASNPKASGRGGEQF
TRBJ1-6 TRBV7-2 ASSSTGGDGSPLH
TRBJ1-5 TRBV28 ASSRDSESNQPQH
TRBJ2-5 TRBV5-6 ASSLSGGFVGETQY
TRBJ2-3 TRBV10-3 AISEAGGTDTQY